This entry concerns a single T cell receptor beta chain. No antigen is known for it. The data originate from a study of resident and recirculating memory T cells in vitiligo. Background on the study: The samples were homogenized without cell sorting before genomic DNA extraction. The study, taken as a whole, reports: Clonality differed among vitiligo lesions, with no unique dominant clone.

Patients had to be free of confetti depigmentation, indicating active vitiligo. V was cut by 5 bases and J by 3 bases, with 14 bases left in between. The CDR3 loop spans 16 amino acids. Germline CDR1 is SGHTA and CDR2 is FQGTGA. TCRdb's copy holds only in-frame clones and misses some; the assay was immunoSEQ multiplex PCR. The table records 70,000 to 95,000 clones, about 91% of them present only once. This sequence was found in a male donor with vitiligo. Material for sequencing was blood. This chain uses TRBV7-3 with TRBJ2-6, with D perhaps TRBD1 (6 bases). The CDR3 protein is CASSAQGGGGANVLTF. The CDR3 region has the DNA TGTGCCAGCAGCGCACAGGGTGGAGGTGGGGCCAACGTCCTGACTTTC.